The clone carrying this T cell receptor beta chain showed up just a few times. The antigen remains undetermined. This specimen belongs to a study of naive and memory T cell subsets. Overall study findings and caveats: Naive repertoires, especially CD8, held a few larger clonotypes, possibly memory cells re-expressing CD45RA.

CMV status came from CD4+ IFNgamma after overnight CMV lysate stimulation. The beta constant-region primer was an equimolar mix of two oligonucleotides covering TRBC1 and TRBC2. Ligated cDNA was amplified by four rounds of PCR with nested alpha and beta constant-region primers and SP2. TCRdb independently ran MiXCR on the UMI-ligation and nested PCR reads; one entry per CDR3 protein. Among over 110,000 distinct CDR3 sequences listed, approximately 20% were seen once. Source material: naive CD8+ T cells from blood. The sequence came from a human donor in good health.

CDR3 bases: TGCAGCGTTGAAGCAGGATTCACTGAGCAGTTCTTC. Protein: CSVEAGFTEQFF. J is TRBJ2-1 and V is TRBV29-1, with D uncertain. CDR1 and CDR2 (germline): SQVTM, ANQGSEA. The CDR3 loop spans 12 amino acids. V dropped 1 base and J dropped 9 bases, with 10 bases sitting between them.